These 19 T cell receptor beta chains were sequenced from one sample in a study of OX40 agonist ivuxolimab in advanced cancers. The method was the immunoSEQ multiplex PCR assay. The clones in this table, taken by TCRdb from immuneACCESS, are in-frame only. Not every clone is retained; where verified, under half of the shortfall comes from an unresolved V gene, and the cause of the rest is unknown. The sample yields about 67,000 clones; roughly 84% were counted once. The ten largest clones add up to roughly 2.3% of the sample. The sequencing here drew on CD4+ or CD8+ T cells sorted from blood, taken in a trial of the OX40 agonist ivuxolimab. Receptor source: an adult with an advanced solid tumor such as melanoma, head and neck, liver or kidney cancer.

The chain carries TRBV27 and TRBJ1-2; D gene ambiguous. This CDR3 region has 15 residues. Deletions cut 5 bases from V and 9 bases from J, with 22 bases between. The germline gives CDR1 MNHEY, CDR2 SMNVEV (reference sequence). The CDR3, as DNA: TGTGCCAGCAGTCCATATGCACTACAAGAAAGGAGCTACACCTTC. The encoded protein is CASSPYALQERSYTF.

The rearrangement uses TRBV10-3 and TRBJ2-1, with 10 nucleotides matching TRBD2. The CDR3 consists of 14 residues. Germline loops: CDR1 ENHRY, CDR2 SYGVKD. Losses at the gene ends were 11 bases for V and 8 bases for J; bases not matched to a gene: 12. Here the CDR3 reads CASWASGGRDEQFF. CDR3 nucleotides: TGTGCCTCCTGGGCTAGCGGGGGTAGGGATGAGCAGTTCTTC.

This clone has just a few counts. V is TRBV7-8 and J is TRBJ2-3, with TRBD1 identical over 7 bases. The CDR3 runs to 16 residues. Germline trimming cut 4 bases from V and 0 bases from J; bases unmatched to any gene: 7. Germline assignment: CDR1 SGHVS and CDR2 FQNEAQ. The CDR3 sequence: CASSSRQGPSTDTQYF. The CDR3 nucleotides read TGTGCCAGCAGCTCCAGACAGGGACCAAGCACAGATACGCAGTATTTT.

The chain links TRBV11-3 to TRBJ1-4; D gene unclear. This CDR3 region has 16 residues. The V gene's germline CDR1 is SGHNT and CDR2 YENEEA. Trimming cost V 5 bases and J 0 bases, with 13 bases left between them. The CDR3 bases are TGTGCCAGCAGCCAGACCCACGGATCAACTAATGAAAAACTGTTTTTT. The encoded protein is CASSQTHGSTNEKLFF.

The V and J genes are TRBV28 and TRBJ2-1; D is possibly TRBD2 (6 bases). Trimming took 7 bases from V and 2 from J, leaving 12 bases between them. The V gene's germline CDR1 is MDHEN and CDR2 SYDVKM. The CDR3 is 14 residues long. The CDR3 is CASMNSGTYNEQFF. The CDR3 DNA sequence: TGTGCCAGCATGAATAGCGGAACCTACAATGAGCAGTTCTTC. Variable domain in full (rest from reference TRBV28 and TRBJ2-1): DVKVTQSSRYLVKRTGEKVFLECVQDMDHENMFWYRQDPGLGLRLIYFSYDVKMKEKGDIPEGYSVSREKKERFSLILESASTNQTSMYLCASMNSGTYNEQFFGPGTRLTVL.

This chain links TRBV27 with TRBJ2-5, with D maybe TRBD2 (6 bases). Looked up from germline, CDR1 is MNHEY and CDR2 is SMNVEV (reference sequence). The CDR3 spans 15 residues. The germline V and J ends were trimmed by 2 bases and 7 bases, with 17 bases remaining between them. The CDR3 coding sequence is TGTGCCAGCAGTTTAGCCGGGGGTCCGGGGAGGACCCAGTACTTC. This codes for CASSLAGGPGRTQYF.

CDR3 sequence (DNA): TGCGCCAGCAGCTTTCTCGCGGAGGGCTCCTACGAGCAGTACTTC. Its translation is CASSFLAEGSYEQYF. The rearrangement uses TRBV5-1 and TRBJ2-7; tentatively, D is TRBD2 (6 bases). The V gene's germline CDR1 is SGHRS and CDR2 YFSETQ. V shed 2 bases and J shed 0 bases, with 12 bases lying between them. The CDR3 contains 15 residues.

The V gene is TRBV15, the J gene TRBJ2-7; TRBD1 might be the D (6 bases). The CDR3 covers 14 residues. V was trimmed by 2 bases and J by 3 bases, leaving 11 bases between them. CDR1 LNHNV and CDR2 YYDKDF come from the germline V gene (reference sequence). The CDR3 sequence is CATSRLTQGYEQYF. In DNA form, the CDR3 reads TGTGCCACCAGCAGACTCACACAGGGCTACGAGCAGTACTTC.

V gene TRBV28 combines with J gene TRBJ1-2; 10 bases line up with TRBD1. The CDR3 runs 12 residues. In germline, CDR1 is MDHEN, CDR2 SYDVKM. V was pared by 8 bases and J by 3 bases, with 0 bases of the junction left unmatched. The CDR3, as DNA: TGTGCCAGCGGACAGGGGGACTATGGCTACACCTTC. Translated, it gives CASGQGDYGYTF.

J is TRBJ2-5 and V is TRBV7-8; TRBD1 matches at 7 bases. CDR1 and CDR2 from the germline V gene are SGHVS and FQNEAQ. The CDR3 runs to 15 residues. The V gene end was trimmed by 8 bases and the J gene end by 1 base; junction bases not matched to a gene: 10. The DNA for the CDR3 is TGTGCCAGCCGCCGGGACAGAATTTCCCAAGAGACCCAGTACTTC. Amino acid sequence: CASRRDRISQETQYF.

To note about this clone: A read error may produce the germline difference seen at one junction end. V usage is TRBV7-7 and J usage is TRBJ2-2; possible D gene TRBD2, 7 bases. Germline V gene lookup returns CDR1 SSHAT and CDR2 FNYEAQ (reference sequence). The CDR3 has 16 amino acids. CDR3 residues: CASSSSVGGPTGELFF. The CDR3 nucleotides are TGTGCTAGCAGCTCCTCCGTGGGGGGGCCCACCGGGGAGCTGTTTTTT.

This chain connects TRBV28 to TRBJ2-5, with 9 positions matching TRBD1. Unmatched junction bases numbered 7, after V lost 3 bases and J lost 5 bases. This CDR3 is built from 15 residues. Germline V gives CDR1 MDHEN, CDR2 SYDVKM. The DNA for the CDR3 is TGTGCCAGCAGTTTCTCCGGGACAGGGAAGGAGACCCAGTACTTC. This sequence encodes CASSFSGTGKETQYF.

The V call is TRBV7-3, the J call TRBJ1-1; D gene uncertain. The germline gives CDR1 SGHTA, CDR2 FQGTGA. V was shortened by 8 bases and J by 1 base, with 17 bases between the two germline ends. The CDR3 contains 15 residues. The CDR3 region is CASRFNGRGNTEAFF. The DNA of the CDR3 is TGTGCCAGCCGATTTAACGGACGAGGGAACACTGAAGCTTTCTTT.

The V and J genes are TRBV10-3 and TRBJ2-5, with a tentative D call TRBD2 (6 bases). The length of the CDR3 is 12 residues. Trimming cost V 11 bases and J 1 base, with 11 bases left between them. In germline, CDR1 is ENHRY, CDR2 SYGVKD. CDR3 residues: CAARGSQETQYF. The CDR3 DNA reads TGTGCCGCGCGGGGTAGCCAAGAGACCCAGTACTTC.

V usage is TRBV29-1 and J usage is TRBJ1-1; tentatively, D is TRBD1 (5 bases). The CDR3 sequence is 11 residues long. Germline V lookup: CDR1 SQVTM, CDR2 ANQGSEA. In nucleotides, the CDR3 is TGCATGGGGGTATGGAGCACTGAAGCTTTCTTT. It is translated as CMGVWSTEAFF.

The table lists this clone with a few counts. V is TRBV5-1 and J is TRBJ1-1, with D perhaps matching TRBD1 (5 bases). CDR1 and CDR2 (germline): SGHRS, YFSETQ. This CDR3 comprises 15 residues. V shed 0 bases and J shed 1 base, with 10 bases lying between them. CDR3 nucleotides: TGCGCCAGCAGCTTGGGCGGGACCGGGAACACTGAAGCTTTCTTT. Translating gives CASSLGGTGNTEAFF.

This chain links TRBV10-1 with TRBJ2-1; D might be TRBD2 (7 bases). V was cut by 10 bases and J by 8 bases, with 21 bases left in between. The CDR3 covers 14 residues. In germline, CDR1 is WNHNN, CDR2 SYGVQD (reference sequence). The CDR3 is CATQTSGGRHEQFF. The CDR3 DNA follows: TGCGCCACCCAAACATCCGGGGGGCGGCATGAGCAGTTCTTC.

The V and J genes are TRBV18 and TRBJ1-1; no clear D gene. Germline CDR1 KGHSH, CDR2 LQKENI. This CDR3 has 13 amino acids. With 1 base removed from V and 5 bases from J, the gap between germline ends came to 8 bases. The CDR3 DNA sequence: TGTGCCAGCTCACCACAGGAAAAGACTGAAGCTTTCTTT. Amino acid sequence: CASSPQEKTEAFF.

This chain uses TRBV25-1 with TRBJ2-1, with a weak D call TRBD1 (6 bases). The CDR3 is made up of 14 amino acids. Germline V gene data show CDR1 as MGHDK and CDR2 as SYGVNS. Trimming cost V 4 bases and J 7 bases, with 14 bases left between them. The CDR3 reads CASSGTGSSNEQFF. CDR3 nucleotides: TGTGCCAGCAGTGGTACAGGGTCAAGTAATGAGCAGTTCTTC.